One T cell receptor (beta chain) is described in this entry. What it binds is unknown. The junction and the germline gene differ at one end; a read error may be behind it. This entry comes from a study of OX40 agonist ivuxolimab in advanced cancers. Study-wide findings and caveats: Averaged across samples, CD8+ T cells carried more expanded clones than CD4+ did.

The table came from immunoSEQ multiplex PCR; TCRdb's copy has only in-frame clones and leaves some out. The sample has tens of thousands of clones, roughly nine tenths seen once. CDR1 is SEHNR, CDR2 FQNEAQ, per germline (reference sequence). This CDR3 comprises 15 residues. The sequence derives from an adult with an advanced solid tumor such as melanoma, head and neck, liver or kidney cancer. The sequenced sample was CD4+ or CD8+ T cells sorted from blood, obtained in a trial of the OX40 agonist ivuxolimab. The chain joins TRBV7-9 to TRBJ2-6; TRBD2 matches at 7 bases. CDR3 bases: TGTGCCAGCAGCGTAGCGGGCTCTGGGGCCAACGTCCTGACTTTC. This gives the protein CASSVAGSGANVLTF.